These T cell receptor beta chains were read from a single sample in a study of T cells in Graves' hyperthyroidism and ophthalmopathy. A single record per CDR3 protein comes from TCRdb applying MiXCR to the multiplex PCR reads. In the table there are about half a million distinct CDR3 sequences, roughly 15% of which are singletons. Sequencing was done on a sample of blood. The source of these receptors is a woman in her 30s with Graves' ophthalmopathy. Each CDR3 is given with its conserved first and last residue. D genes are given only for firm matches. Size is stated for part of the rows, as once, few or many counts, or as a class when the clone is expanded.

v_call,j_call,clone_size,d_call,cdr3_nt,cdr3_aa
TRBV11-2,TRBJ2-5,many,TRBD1,TGTGCCAGCAGCTTAAACAGGGGGTTGGAGACCCAGTACTTC,CASSLNRGLETQYF
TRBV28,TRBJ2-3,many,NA,TGTGCCAGCAGGGGGAGGGGGCTGGATACGCAGTATTTT,CASRGRGLDTQYF
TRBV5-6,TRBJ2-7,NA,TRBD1,TGTGCCAGCAGCTTGGACAGGACAGGGCCCCACGAGCAGTACTTC,CASSLDRTGPHEQYF
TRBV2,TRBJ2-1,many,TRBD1,TGTGCCAGCAGTGAATCGGCAGGGGGATACAATGAGCAGTTCTTC,CASSESAGGYNEQFF
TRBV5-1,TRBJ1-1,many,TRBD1,TGCGCCAGCAGCTTGGTTTTGGGACAGGGGCAAAAAGGTGAGGCTTTCTTT,CASSLVLGQGQKGEAFF
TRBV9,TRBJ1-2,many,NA,TGTGCCAGCAGCGTAGATCGGACAGCCAGCTACTATGGCTACACCTTC,CASSVDRTASYYGYTF
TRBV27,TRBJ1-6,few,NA,TGTGCCAGCAGCCAGGACAGATATTCACCCCTCCACTTT,CASSQDRYSPLHF
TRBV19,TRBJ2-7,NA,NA,TGTGCCAGTAGTACCCGCGGCGGGACGGGATTTAACGAGCAGTACTTC,CASSTRGGTGFNEQYF
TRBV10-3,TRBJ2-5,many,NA,TGTGCCATCAGTGAGGTGGAGGTTGGGACCCAGTACTTC,CAISEVEVGTQYF
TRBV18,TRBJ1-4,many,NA,TGTGCCAGCTCACCAATCGGCAGTCCTAATGAAAAACTGTTTTTT,CASSPIGSPNEKLFF
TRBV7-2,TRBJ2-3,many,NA,TGTGCCAGCAGCTTCACCGGGACAAATACAGATACGCAGTATTTT,CASSFTGTNTDTQYF
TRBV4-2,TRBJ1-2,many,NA,TGTGCCAGCAGCTCAGGAGTCGGCGGCTACACCTTC,CASSSGVGGYTF
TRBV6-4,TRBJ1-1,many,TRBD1,TGTGCCAGCAGTGTACCCGGGTTTCCGACAGGGAACATGAACACTGAAGCTTTCTTT,CASSVPGFPTGNMNTEAFF
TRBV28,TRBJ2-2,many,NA,TGTGCCAGCAGTTTGAACGCCGGGACACTGTATACCGGGGAGCTGTTTTTT,CASSLNAGTLYTGELFF
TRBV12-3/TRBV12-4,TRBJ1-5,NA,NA,TGTGCCAGCAGTTTGCCCGAGGGTAGCAATCAGCCCCAGCATTTT,CASSLPEGSNQPQHF
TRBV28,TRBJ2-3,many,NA,TGTGCCAGCAACATATTTCAGAGTCCTAGCACAGATACGCAGTATTTT,CASNIFQSPSTDTQYF
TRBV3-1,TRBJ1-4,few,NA,TGTGCCGGCAGCCAAGGGCAGACAAGTAATGAAAAACTGTTTTTT,CAGSQGQTSNEKLFF
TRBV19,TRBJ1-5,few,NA,TGTGCCAGTAGGGGTTACCCCCGGGACATAGATAGCAATCAGCCCCAGCATTTT,CASRGYPRDIDSNQPQHF
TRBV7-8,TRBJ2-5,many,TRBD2,TGTGCCAGCAGCCCGCCTAGGCGGGAGGGAGAGACCCAGTACTTC,CASSPPRREGETQYF
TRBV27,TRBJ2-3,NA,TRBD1,TGTGCCAGCAGGAGGGGTCGGGACAGGGGTTATAGGACAGATACGCAGTATTTT,CASRRGRDRGYRTDTQYF
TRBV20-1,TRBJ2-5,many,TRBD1,TGCAGTGCTAGAGATTCTGGACAGGGGTCCGAAGAGACCCAGTACTTC,CSARDSGQGSEETQYF
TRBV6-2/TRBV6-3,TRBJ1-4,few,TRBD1,TGTGCCAGCAAAAAGAGGTACAGGGGCGATGAAAAACTGTTTTTT,CASKKRYRGDEKLFF
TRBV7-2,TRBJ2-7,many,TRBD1,TGTGCCAGCAGCACGCGACAGGGGGCCCTCTCCAGCGAGCAGTACTTC,CASSTRQGALSSEQYF
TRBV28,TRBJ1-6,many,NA,TGTGCCAGCAGTAGGGGGGGGGCTTTCAAGTCTAATTCACCCCTCCACTTT,CASSRGGAFKSNSPLHF